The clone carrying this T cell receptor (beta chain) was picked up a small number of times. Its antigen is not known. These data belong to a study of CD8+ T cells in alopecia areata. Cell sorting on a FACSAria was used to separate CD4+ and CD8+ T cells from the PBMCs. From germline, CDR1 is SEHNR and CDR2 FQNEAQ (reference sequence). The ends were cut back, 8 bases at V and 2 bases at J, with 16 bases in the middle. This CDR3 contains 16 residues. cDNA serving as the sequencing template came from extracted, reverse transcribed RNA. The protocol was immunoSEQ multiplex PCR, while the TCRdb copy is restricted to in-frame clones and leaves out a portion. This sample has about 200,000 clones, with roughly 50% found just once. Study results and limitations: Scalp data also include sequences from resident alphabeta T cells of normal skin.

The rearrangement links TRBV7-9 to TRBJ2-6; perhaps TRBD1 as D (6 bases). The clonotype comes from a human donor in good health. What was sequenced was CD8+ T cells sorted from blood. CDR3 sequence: CASPIVQGAGANVLTF. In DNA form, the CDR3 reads TGTGCCAGCCCAATCGTACAGGGAGCTGGGGCCAACGTCCTGACTTTC.